The 24 T cell receptor beta chains below all came from one sample that was sequenced in a study of blood T cells in healthy people across ages. PCR was performed a second time for 7 to 11 cycles using a sample-barcoded 5' primer and a J-beta primer mix. TCRdb independently ran MiXCR on the 5' RACE reads; one entry per CDR3 protein. The sample records roughly 700,000 distinct CDR3 sequences, 20% to 30% being singletons. These data also formed part of another study, on T cells of mothers and their children.

The sample was blood. Source of these receptors: a boy younger than 18 in good health.

This sequence joins TRBV12-3 or TRBV12-4 and TRBJ1-4; D uncertain. V lost 6 bases and J lost 3, with 11 bases in between. The CDR3 consists of 14 residues. This CDR3 is CASSVGPANEKLFF. CDR3 nucleotide sequence: TGTGCCAGCAGCGTGGGTCCGGCTAATGAAAAACTGTTTTTT.

This clonotype came up a few times. This chain links TRBV20-1 with TRBJ1-1; TRBD1 is a possible D gene (5 bases). V lost 0 bases, J lost 0 bases, and 14 bases lay in between. CDR1 and CDR2 from the germline V gene are DFQATT and SNEGSKA (reference sequence). This CDR3 is 16 amino acids long. The CDR3 DNA is TGCAGTGCTAGAGATCTTAATGGGGGACTGAACACTGAAGCTTTCTTT. Its protein is CSARDLNGGLNTEAFF.

The table lists this clonotype with a few counts. J is TRBJ2-3 and V is TRBV6-1; D is unresolved. The CDR3 has 14 amino acids. V was shortened by 5 bases and J by 0 bases, with 9 bases between the two germline ends. Germline CDR1 reads MNHNS; CDR2 reads SASEGT. Written as DNA, the CDR3 is TGTGCCAGCAGTCCTGTTTCTAGCACAGATACGCAGTATTTT. Protein: CASSPVSSTDTQYF.

The genes are TRBV4-2 and TRBJ2-7; 12 positions agree with TRBD2. J gave up 1 base and V 0 bases, and 7 bases lay outside the gene matches. The CDR3 is 18 residues long. Germline values: CDR1 LGHNA, CDR2 YNFKEQ. This chain's CDR3 is CASSQEVLAGGPSYEQYF. The CDR3 DNA is TGTGCCAGCAGCCAAGAGGTACTAGCGGGAGGCCCGTCCTACGAGCAGTACTTC.

The chain carries TRBV7-6 and TRBJ2-5; TRBD2 is a possible D gene (5 bases). V dropped 3 bases and J dropped 0 bases, with 14 bases sitting between them. There are 16 residues in the CDR3. Per the germline V gene, CDR1 is SGHVS and CDR2 is FNYEAQ. The CDR3, as DNA: TGTGCCAGCAGCTTGGGAAATACCGGGAACCAAGAGACCCAGTACTTC. Amino acids: CASSLGNTGNQETQYF.

The DNA of the CDR3 is TGCAGCGCTGTAAGCCACACCGGGGAGCTGTTTTTT. Translating it yields CSAVSHTGELFF. This sequence joins TRBV29-1 and TRBJ2-2; D uncertain. The CDR3 is made up of 12 amino acids. The germline V and J ends were trimmed by 7 bases and 3 bases, with 9 bases remaining between them. Germline V gene sequence: CDR1 SQVTM, CDR2 ANQGSEA.

This clonotype came up a few times. J is TRBJ1-4 and V is TRBV29-1; no clear D gene. Per germline, CDR1 SQVTM and CDR2 ANQGSEA. Trimming took off 4 bases at V and 8 bases at J, with 11 bases between the two ends. This CDR3 is 12 amino acids long. The CDR3 bases are TGCAGCGTTGTTGAGCCCGGAGAAAAACTGTTTTTT. Its protein is CSVVEPGEKLFF. Full variable domain (missing parts from reference TRBV29-1 and TRBJ1-4): SAVISQKPSRDICQRGTSLTIQCQVDSQVTMMFWYRQQPGQSLTLIATANQGSEATYESGFVIDKFPISRPNLTFSTLTVSNMSPEDSSIYLCSVVEPGEKLFFGSGTQLSVL.

This clonotype occurred a few times. This chain uses TRBV14 with TRBJ2-3; the match to TRBD2 covers 8 bases. Losses at the gene ends were 3 bases for V and 3 bases for J; bases not matched to a gene: 8. The length of the CDR3 is 16 residues. Germline values: CDR1 SGHDN, CDR2 FVKESK. The CDR3 DNA reads as TGTGCCAGCAGCCACGCGGGAGGAGGTTGGACAGATACGCAGTATTTT. Translated: CASSHAGGGWTDTQYF.

The sample holds many counts of this clonotype. An end of the junction differs from the germline gene, which may be a read error. The chain carries TRBV19 and TRBJ2-7, with 8 bases lining up with TRBD1. The CDR3 has 12 residues. Per the germline V gene, CDR1 is LNHDA and CDR2 is SQIVND (reference sequence). The CDR3 DNA reads as TGTGCCAGCAGTACAGGGGGCTACGAGCAGTACTTC. This sequence encodes CASSTGGYEQYF.

This chain joins TRBV6-1 and TRBJ2-6; D possibly corresponds to TRBD1 (5 bases). This CDR3 contains 15 residues. Per the germline V gene, CDR1 is MNHNS and CDR2 is SASEGT. The ends were cut back, 6 bases at V and 2 bases at J, with 11 bases in the middle. The CDR3 DNA follows: TGTGCCAGCAGGTCAGGGTCTACTGGGGCCAACGTCCTGACTTTC. It specifies CASRSGSTGANVLTF.

Only a few counts were recorded for this clonotype. The chain has TRBV5-6 and TRBJ1-2, with a possible D match to TRBD1 (5 bases). Germline lookup yields CDR1 SGHDT and CDR2 YYEEEE. V lost 2 bases to trimming and J lost 6 bases, with 11 bases between them. The CDR3 length is 13 residues. The DNA for the CDR3 is TGTGCCAGCAGCTTTTCTGGGGGGAATGGCTACACCTTC. This encodes CASSFSGGNGYTF. Drawing the rest from reference TRBV5-6 and TRBJ1-2, the complete variable domain is DAGVTQSPTHLIKTRGQQVTLRCSPKSGHDTVSWYQQALGQGPQFIFQYYEEEERQRGNFPDRFSGHQFPNYSSELNVNALLLGDSALYLCASSFSGGNGYTFGSGTRLTVV.

The V call is TRBV12-3 or TRBV12-4, the J call TRBJ1-5, with a weak D call TRBD1 (5 bases). CDR3 length: 15 residues. V gave up 5 bases and J gave up 5 bases, with 16 bases separating them. The CDR3 sequence: CASSPSAGRYQPQHF. In DNA, the CDR3 is TGTGCCAGCAGTCCTTCGGCAGGGCGATATCAGCCCCAGCATTTT.

This clonotype was seen only a few times. The chain is built from TRBV7-9 and TRBJ2-7; a weak D match, TRBD2 (6 bases). In germline, CDR1 is SEHNR, CDR2 FQNEAQ (reference sequence). The CDR3 loop spans 16 amino acids. V lost 1 base, J lost 3 bases, and 16 bases lay in between. CDR3 nucleotides: TGTGCCAGCAGCTTAGGATCTGGGAGGAAGGGCTACGAGCAGTACTTC. This gives the protein CASSLGSGRKGYEQYF.

This clonotype was observed a few times. This rearrangement joins TRBV28 to TRBJ2-1; 10 bases align to TRBD2. The CDR3 covers 16 residues. V was clipped by 3 bases and J by 8 bases; unmatched bases: 10. CDR1 and CDR2 from the germline V gene are MDHEN and SYDVKM. CDR3 nucleotides: TGTGCCAGCAGTTTCTTAGCGGGAGGAATTCCCCATGAGCAGTTCTTC. Residues: CASSFLAGGIPHEQFF.

The rearrangement joins TRBV20-1 to TRBJ2-5; TRBD1 is a possible D gene (5 bases). Between the trimmed V and J ends, which lost 4 bases and 6 bases, there was a span of 18 bases. This CDR3 is built from 14 residues. From germline, CDR1 is DFQATT and CDR2 SNEGSKA (reference sequence). CDR3 in amino acids: CSATPDSTGQTQYF. As DNA, the CDR3 is TGCAGTGCTACCCCAGACAGCACCGGGCAGACCCAGTACTTC.

The chain recombines TRBV3-1 with TRBJ1-2; 7 positions agree with TRBD1. Germline-derived CDR1 and CDR2 are LGHDT and YNNKEL (reference sequence). Trimming took 0 bases from V and 6 from J; bases not matched to a gene: 7. This CDR3 has 15 amino acids. The CDR3 DNA sequence: TGTGCCAGCAGCCAAGATCCTCGACAGGGAGATGGCTACACCTTC. Translation gives CASSQDPRQGDGYTF. The full variable domain, rest sourced from reference TRBV3-1 and TRBJ1-2, is DTAVSQTPKYLVTQMGNDKSIKCEQNLGHDTMYWYKQDSKKFLKIMFSYNNKELIINETVPNRFSPKSPDKAHLNLHINSLELGDSAVYFCASSQDPRQGDGYTFGSGTRLTVV.

This clonotype showed up just a few times. CDR3 coding DNA: TGTGCCAGCAGCGCGACTAGCGGGGGGCGCAATGAGCAGTTCTTC. Translating it yields CASSATSGGRNEQFF. The chain couples TRBV9 to TRBJ2-1, with TRBD2 matching 13 bases. The CDR3 is 15 residues long. J lost 6 bases, V lost 3 bases, and 3 bases had no gene match. From germline, CDR1 is SGDLS and CDR2 YYNGEE.

The rearrangement uses TRBV5-4 and TRBJ2-1; 7 nucleotides match TRBD1. V trimming: 4 bases; J trimming: 5 bases; junction bases outside the gene matches: 6. Germline-derived CDR1 and CDR2 are SGHNT and YYREEE (reference sequence). The CDR3 is 14 residues long. The DNA of the CDR3 is TGTGCCAGCAGCCGCACAGGGGAGAACAATGAGCAGTTCTTC. This translates into CASSRTGENNEQFF.

This clonotype was counted between two and nine times. This sequence joins TRBV4-3 and TRBJ1-2, with 7 bases identical to TRBD1. Germline-derived CDR1 and CDR2 are LGHNA and YSLEER. V was clipped by 2 bases and J by 6 bases; unmatched bases: 6. The CDR3 is made up of 14 amino acids. For the CDR3, the DNA is TGCGCCAGCAGCCAATCGGAGACAGGGCATGGCTACACCTTC. Its translation is CASSQSETGHGYTF.

The chain combines TRBV7-3 with TRBJ2-3, with 7 positions matching TRBD2. V was clipped by 4 bases and J by 4 bases; unmatched bases: 14. Germline V gene data show CDR1 as SGHTA and CDR2 as FQGTGA. This CDR3 comprises 17 residues. CDR3 sequence (DNA): TGTGCCAGCAGCTCTTACGATCACGGGGGGAGGGCAGATACGCAGTATTTT. Translated: CASSSYDHGGRADTQYF. Full variable domain (remainder filled in from reference TRBV7-3 and TRBJ2-3): GAGVSQTPSNKVTEKGKYVELRCDPISGHTALYWYRQSLGQGPEFLIYFQGTGAADDSGLPNDRFFAVRPEGSVSTLKIQRTERGDSAVYLCASSSYDHGGRADTQYFGPGTRLTVL.

This clonotype was detected only a few times. This chain uses TRBV6-5 with TRBJ2-3; 11 positions agree with TRBD2. The trim removed 5 bases at V and 2 bases at J, leaving 6 bases unmatched. The CDR3 loop spans 16 amino acids. Looked up from germline, CDR1 is MNHEY and CDR2 is SVGAGI. In DNA, the CDR3 is TGTGCCAGCAGTCCTAGCGGGGGGACTATCACAGATACGCAGTATTTT. Encoded protein: CASSPSGGTITDTQYF.

This clonotype has a handful of counts. The chain couples TRBV10-3 to TRBJ1-5, with 8 bases matching TRBD1. Germline V CDR1 and CDR2: ENHRY, SYGVKD. The V and J ends lost 3 bases and 6 bases, in that order; junction bases with no gene match: 4. This CDR3 has 14 residues. CDR3 amino acids: CAISDRQGLQPQHF. The CDR3 DNA sequence: TGTGCCATCAGTGACCGACAGGGGCTTCAGCCCCAGCATTTT.

This clonotype appeared many times. The CDR3 DNA reads as TGCAGCGTTGACCCTAGCTGGGGCAATGAGCAGTTCTTC. Protein sequence: CSVDPSWGNEQFF. The rearrangement uses TRBV29-1 and TRBJ2-1; TRBD2 is a possible D gene (5 bases). The V end was cut by 3 bases, the J end by 6 bases, with 12 bases between. Germline V gene lookup returns CDR1 SQVTM and CDR2 ANQGSEA. CDR3 length equals 13 residues.

The chain joins TRBV10-3 to TRBJ2-7; D perhaps matches TRBD2 (5 bases). The germline gives CDR1 ENHRY, CDR2 SYGVKD. Trimming took off 0 bases at V and 9 bases at J, with 18 bases between the two ends. The CDR3 spans 15 residues. As DNA, the CDR3 is TGTGCCATCAGTGAGTCTACCGCCGGGATCTATGGGCAGTACTTC. It codes for CAISESTAGIYGQYF.